This T cell receptor (beta chain) was recorded in a study of T-cell reconstitution after alpha-beta-depleted transplantation in children. Study results and caveats: One year after transplant, T-cell counts and diversity came mostly from newly produced T cells.

In its sample, this clonotype was seen a few times. Antigen: not known. Germline loops: CDR1 SGHVS, CDR2 FQNEAQ. The length of the CDR3 is 19 residues. V gave up 1 base and J gave up 2 bases; unmatched junction bases: 7. The TCRbeta library was prepared with unique molecular identifiers. TCRdb recomputed calls from the PCR reads with MiXCR, one row per CDR3 protein. Of 550,000 to 800,000 distinct CDR3 sequences listed, around 13% are singletons. This chain joins TRBV7-8 and TRBJ2-1; 14 bases are a match to TRBD2. The TCR originated in a girl aged 2 to 10 with congenital amegakaryocytic thrombocytopenia, due to receive a stem cell transplant. Source: PBMCs, taken before TCRalphabeta/CD19-depleted stem cell transplant. CDR3 sequence (DNA): TGTGCCAGCAGCTTAGTCTTGGCGACTAGCGGGAGGGCCTACAATGAGCAGTTCTTC. It is translated as CASSLVLATSGRAYNEQFF.